A selection of T cell receptor beta chains follows, all from one sample in a study of blood T cell repertoires in COVID-19. Data came from immunoSEQ multiplex PCR; TCRdb stores just in-frame clones and leaves some out. The data show about 210,000 clones, about 87% seen once. The sequenced sample was peripheral blood. Receptors were obtained from a man aged 65 to 85 with acute or convalescent COVID-19. CDR3s include the opening cysteine and the closing phenylalanine or tryptophan. Each record gives: D gene, J gene, V gene, clone size, CDR3 DNA, CDR3 protein. A D gene is named only where the DNA matches it firmly. Size is stated for part of the rows, as once, few or many counts, or as a class when the clone is expanded.

>NA|TRBJ1-3|TRBV29-1|few
TGCAGCGTTGGGGGCGGTGGAAACACCATATATTTT
CSVGGGGNTIYF
>TRBD2|TRBJ2-7|TRBV27|NA
TGTGCCAGCAGTTTATCACTAGCGGGAGGGCCTTCCTACGAGCAGTACTTC
CASSLSLAGGPSYEQYF
>TRBD2|TRBJ2-3|TRBV20-1|NA
TGCAGTGCTAGTTTCCTAGCGGGAGTTGCAGATACGCAGTATTTT
CSASFLAGVADTQYF
>TRBD2|TRBJ2-1|TRBV24-1|NA
TGTGCCACCAGTGATTATACCGGGACTAGCGGTTACAATGAGCAGTTCTTC
CATSDYTGTSGYNEQFF
>NA|TRBJ2-5|TRBV24-1|NA
TGTGCCACCAGTACCCGGACTACCCAAGAGACCCAGTACTTC
CATSTRTTQETQYF
>TRBD2|TRBJ2-7|TRBV27|NA
TGTGCCAGCAGCCCAGGTACTAGCGGGAGAGGCGAGCAGTACTTC
CASSPGTSGRGEQYF
>NA|TRBJ1-1|TRBV18|NA
TGTGCCAGCTCACCCGGGACTGTCCCCGGTAACACTGAAGCTTTCTTT
CASSPGTVPGNTEAFF
>NA|TRBJ1-3|TRBV29-1|NA
TGCAGCGTTGACCCGGCGGGCTCTGGAAACACCATATATTTT
CSVDPAGSGNTIYF
>TRBD1|TRBJ2-7|TRBV28|NA
TGTGCCAGCACCTCAGCGGGACAGGGGGCCTACGAGCAGTACTTC
CASTSAGQGAYEQYF
>NA|TRBJ2-1|TRBV11-1|few
TGTGCCAGCAGCCCTGGGAGTGGTCCGGGTGATGAGCAGTTCTTC
CASSPGSGPGDEQFF